These 24 T cell receptor beta chains originate from one sample sequenced in a study of identical twins. In TCRdb, the 5' RACE reads were re-called with MiXCR into one record per CDR3 protein. The data show 640,000 or so distinct CDR3 sequences, around 6.1% seen once. Sequencing was done on a sample of naive T cells sorted from blood. The receptors were sampled from a man between 18 and 29 years old in good health.

This clonotype has at least ten counts. The CDR3 sequence is CSVVPLKANEQFF. Written as DNA, the CDR3 is TGCAGCGTTGTTCCGCTAAAAGCCAATGAGCAGTTCTTC. J is TRBJ2-1 and V is TRBV29-1, with D unresolved. Trimming cost V 4 bases and J 6 bases, with 13 bases left between them. The CDR3 is made up of 13 amino acids. Germline CDR1 is SQVTM and CDR2 is ANQGSEA.

There are a few counts of this clonotype. This chain uses TRBV7-9 with TRBJ2-1; perhaps TRBD2 as D (5 bases). CDR1 and CDR2 from the germline V gene are SEHNR and FQNEAQ (reference sequence). V was pared by 4 bases and J by 1 base, with 17 bases between. The CDR3 totals 17 residues. CDR3 loop: CASSSLDGLDSYNEQFF. In nucleotides, the CDR3 is TGTGCCAGCAGCTCGCTCGATGGACTCGATTCCTACAATGAGCAGTTCTTC.

The sample holds many counts of this clonotype. The chain links TRBV29-1 to TRBJ2-1; 8 bases are shared with TRBD2. Germline trimming cut 2 bases from V and 3 bases from J; bases unmatched to any gene: 3. There are 14 residues in the CDR3. In germline, CDR1 is SQVTM, CDR2 ANQGSEA. The CDR3 DNA sequence: TGCAGCGTTGAAACTAGCGGAAACTACAATGAGCAGTTCTTC. Protein product: CSVETSGNYNEQFF.

In this sample, this clonotype turned up many times. The V gene is TRBV3-1, the J gene TRBJ2-7; possible D gene TRBD2, 5 bases. This CDR3 comprises 13 residues. CDR1 is LGHDT and CDR2 is YNNKEL in the germline V gene (reference sequence). V shed 3 bases and J shed 1 base, with 7 bases lying between them. Here the CDR3 reads CASSHAGSYEQYV. The CDR3 DNA is TGTGCCAGCAGCCATGCGGGTTCCTACGAGCAGTACGTC.

A few counts support this clonotype. The V gene is TRBV20-1, the J gene TRBJ2-1; TRBD2 matches at 11 bases. Germline loops: CDR1 DFQATT, CDR2 SNEGSKA (reference sequence). CDR3 length: 15 amino acids. J gave up 8 bases and V 3 bases, and 9 bases lay outside the gene matches. The CDR3: CSASGNSGRAHEQFF. CDR3 DNA sequence: TGCAGTGCTAGTGGTAATAGCGGGAGGGCCCATGAGCAGTTCTTC.

The J gene is TRBJ1-2, the V gene TRBV5-5, with 11 nucleotides matching TRBD1. Germline V gene sequence: CDR1 SGHKS, CDR2 YYEKEE (reference sequence). The V gene end was trimmed by 4 bases and the J gene end by 4 bases; junction bases not matched to a gene: 9. This CDR3 has 16 amino acids. CDR3 DNA sequence: TGTGCCAGCAGCGACGGACAGGGGGCCTTTCCCTATGGCTACACCTTC. It specifies CASSDGQGAFPYGYTF.

This clonotype appeared many times. This rearrangement joins TRBV15 to TRBJ1-6; D is uncertain. Germline V CDR1 and CDR2: LNHNV, YYDKDF (reference sequence). CDR3 length: 16 amino acids. Trimming took 0 bases from V and 6 from J, leaving 12 bases between them. The CDR3 region is CATSRDLGRSNSPLHF. The CDR3 bases are TGTGCCACCAGCAGAGATCTGGGCCGCTCTAATTCACCCCTCCACTTT. Based on the CDR3 plus reference TRBV15 and TRBJ1-6, the full variable domain is DAMVIQNPRYQVTQFGKPVTLSCSQTLNHNVMYWYQQKSSQAPKLLFHYYDKDFNNEADTPDNFQSRRPNTSFCFLDIRSPGLGDTAMYLCATSRDLGRSNSPLHFGNGTRLTVT.

The rearrangement joins TRBV6-5 to TRBJ2-5; D might be TRBD2 (5 bases). V dropped 6 bases and J dropped 7 bases, with 18 bases sitting between them. Germline assignment: CDR1 MNHEY and CDR2 SVGAGI. The CDR3 extends over 14 amino acids. The CDR3, as DNA: TGTGCCAGCAGCTACCCTCCGGGAATCGGGACCCAGTACTTC. Its protein is CASSYPPGIGTQYF.

Ten or more counts support this clonotype. The chain links TRBV12-3 or TRBV12-4 to TRBJ1-1; TRBD1 aligns across 8 bases. The CDR3 covers 15 residues. V shed 6 bases, J shed 3 bases, and the junction held 9 bases outside the gene matches. CDR3 amino acids: CASSTQQGGDTEAFF. CDR3 in DNA: TGTGCCAGCAGCACCCAACAGGGGGGGGACACTGAAGCTTTCTTT.

This clonotype was picked up a small number of times. This chain joins TRBV20-1 and TRBJ2-5; tentatively, D is TRBD1 (6 bases). Germline V gives CDR1 DFQATT, CDR2 SNEGSKA (reference sequence). V was shortened by 6 bases and J by 5 bases, with 13 bases between the two germline ends. The CDR3 runs 12 residues. As DNA, the CDR3 is TGCAGTGCCCGAGGGGGTGCCGAGACCCAGTACTTC. This codes for CSARGGAETQYF.

This clonotype has a count of ten or more. This chain joins TRBV7-2 and TRBJ2-2; D is uncertain. V dropped 0 bases and J dropped 4 bases, with 6 bases sitting between them. The germline CDR1 and CDR2 sequences are SGHTA and FQGNSA. The CDR3 has 14 residues. The CDR3 nucleotides read TGTGCCAGCAGCTTAGCAGTCTTCACCGGGGAGCTGTTTTTT. Translation gives CASSLAVFTGELFF. The full variable domain, rest sourced from reference TRBV7-2 and TRBJ2-2, is GAGVSQSPSNKVTEKGKDVELRCDPISGHTALYWYRQSLGQGLEFLIYFQGNSAPDKSGLPSDRFSAERTGGSVSTLTIQRTQQEDSAVYLCASSLAVFTGELFFGEGSRLTVL.

This clonotype has ten or more counts. The J gene is TRBJ2-7, the V gene TRBV12-3 or TRBV12-4; the D gene is possibly TRBD2 (7 bases). The length of the CDR3 is 13 residues. The V and J ends lost 3 bases and 7 bases respectively, with 13 bases between them. CDR3 region: CASSFGGGLEQYV. CDR3 DNA: TGTGCCAGCAGTTTTGGGGGGGGGCTTGAGCAGTACGTC.

This clonotype was counted ten times or more. The chain joins TRBV10-3 to TRBJ2-5; no firm D call. CDR3 length: 13 residues. Trimming stripped 6 bases from V and 1 base from J, with 9 bases between. Looked up from germline, CDR1 is ENHRY and CDR2 is SYGVKD. CDR3 protein: CAISQAIQETQYF. The CDR3 DNA sequence: TGTGCCATCAGCCAAGCTATCCAAGAGACCCAGTACTTC.

This clonotype appeared many times. The chain employs TRBV12-3 or TRBV12-4 and TRBJ1-1, with 7 bases fitting TRBD1. CDR3 size: 16 residues. With V trimmed by 7 bases and J by 0 bases, 11 bases remained unmatched. The CDR3 reads CASNTNRGFMNTEAFF. CDR3 DNA: TGTGCCAGCAACACCAACAGGGGATTCATGAACACTGAAGCTTTCTTT.

The table lists this clonotype with a few counts. V usage is TRBV4-2 and J usage is TRBJ2-3; 7 nucleotides line up with TRBD2. The CDR3 extends over 17 amino acids. Germline V gene data show CDR1 as LGHNA and CDR2 as YNFKEQ. The ends lost 0 bases at V and 6 bases at J; junction bases unmatched: 12. Here the CDR3 DNA reads TGTGCCAGCAGCCAAGAATCAGGTGGCGGGAGACGGGATACGCAGTATTTT. Its translation: CASSQESGGGRRDTQYF.

This clonotype was counted only a few times. The chain carries TRBV6-2 or TRBV6-3 and TRBJ1-5; a weak D match, TRBD1 (6 bases). The germline V gene encodes CDR1 MNHEY and CDR2 SVGEGT. V was cut by 6 bases and J by 4 bases, with 16 bases left in between. This CDR3 has 15 amino acids. CDR3 sequence reads: CASSEQGRGNQPQHF. The DNA for the CDR3 is TGTGCCAGCAGCGAACAGGGAAGAGGAAATCAGCCCCAGCATTTT.

The V call is TRBV9, the J call TRBJ2-6; D not resolved. In germline, CDR1 is SGDLS, CDR2 YYNGEE. Trimming left V 4 bases short and J 0 bases short, with 17 bases between. There are 18 residues in the CDR3. The CDR3 nucleotides are TGTGCCAGCAGCCGTACCTTGGGCACCTACTCTGGGGCCAACGTCCTGACTTTC. It encodes CASSRTLGTYSGANVLTF.

This clonotype came up a few times. The J gene is TRBJ1-1, the V gene TRBV24-1; D might be TRBD1 (5 bases). Trimming left V 4 bases short and J 2 bases short, with 7 bases between. CDR3 length equals 13 residues. Germline assignment: CDR1 KGHDR and CDR2 SFDVKD. Here the CDR3 DNA reads TGTGCCACCAGTGACAGGGCTAACACTGAAGCTTTCTTT. It encodes CATSDRANTEAFF.

This clonotype was counted at least ten times. The V gene is TRBV10-3, the J gene TRBJ2-1, with D perhaps TRBD1 (6 bases). The CDR3 is 15 residues long. Germline CDR1 ENHRY, CDR2 SYGVKD. V lost 6 bases to trimming and J lost 6 bases, with 18 bases between them. As DNA, the CDR3 is TGTGCCATCAGGAAACAGGGCCGCCTGGGCAATGAGCAGTTCTTC. Translation gives CAIRKQGRLGNEQFF.

The table lists this clonotype with a few counts. The chain carries TRBV12-3 or TRBV12-4 and TRBJ2-3; 10 nucleotides line up with TRBD2. J gave up 4 bases and V 8 bases, and 9 bases lay outside the gene matches. The CDR3 totals 15 residues. As DNA, the CDR3 is TGTGCCAGCGGCCGAGCGGGAGGGCCAGCAGATACGCAGTATTTT. Residues: CASGRAGGPADTQYF.

Note on this clonotype: Since no conserved phenylalanine or tryptophan closes the CDR3, a read error is the likely cause. V and J are TRBV6-1 and TRBJ1-1; D is ambiguous. CDR3 length: 13 amino acids. V lost 5 bases, J lost 1 base, and 8 bases lay in between. Per germline, CDR1 MNHNS and CDR2 SASEGT. CDR3: CASSLDGNTEAFY. The CDR3 nucleotides are TGTGCCAGCAGTCTTGACGGGAACACTGAAGCTTTCTAT.

This clonotype was seen a handful of times. The chain couples TRBV6-2 or TRBV6-3 to TRBJ2-7, with 10 positions matching TRBD2. Germline V gives CDR1 MNHEY, CDR2 SVGEGT. The CDR3 sequence is 15 residues long. V trimming: 2 bases; J trimming: 4 bases; junction bases outside the gene matches: 5. The CDR3 region has the DNA TGTGCCAGCAGTTACAGCCTAGCGGGAGTGTACGAGCAGTACTTC. Protein: CASSYSLAGVYEQYF.

In this sample, this clonotype turned up a few times. The V and J genes are TRBV20-1 and TRBJ2-5, with unresolved D. Germline CDR1 and CDR2: DFQATT and SNEGSKA (reference sequence). V gave up 3 bases and J gave up 2 bases, with 7 bases separating them. This CDR3 comprises 12 residues. The CDR3 here is CSARYRQETQYF. The CDR3 DNA is TGCAGTGCTAGGTATAGGCAAGAGACCCAGTACTTC.

This chain connects TRBV15 to TRBJ2-1; TRBD2 aligns across 7 bases. Germline V gene lookup returns CDR1 LNHNV and CDR2 YYDKDF (reference sequence). Trimming removed 0 bases from V and 5 bases from J; junction bases left unmatched: 7. There are 16 residues in the CDR3. The CDR3 here is CATSRDRERGNNEQFF. CDR3 in DNA: TGTGCCACCAGCAGAGATCGTGAGCGGGGAAACAATGAGCAGTTCTTC.